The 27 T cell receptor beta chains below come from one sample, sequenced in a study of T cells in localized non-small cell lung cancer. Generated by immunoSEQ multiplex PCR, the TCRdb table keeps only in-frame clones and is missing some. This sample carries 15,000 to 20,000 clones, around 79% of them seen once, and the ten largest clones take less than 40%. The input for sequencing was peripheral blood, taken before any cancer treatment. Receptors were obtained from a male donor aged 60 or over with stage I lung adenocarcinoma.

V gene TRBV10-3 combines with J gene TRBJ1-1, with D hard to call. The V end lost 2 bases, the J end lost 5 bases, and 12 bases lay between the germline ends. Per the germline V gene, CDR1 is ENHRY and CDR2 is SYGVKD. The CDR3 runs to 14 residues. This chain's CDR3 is CAISEGRLRTEAFF. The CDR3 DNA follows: TGTGCCATCAGTGAGGGCCGATTGAGGACTGAAGCTTTCTTT.

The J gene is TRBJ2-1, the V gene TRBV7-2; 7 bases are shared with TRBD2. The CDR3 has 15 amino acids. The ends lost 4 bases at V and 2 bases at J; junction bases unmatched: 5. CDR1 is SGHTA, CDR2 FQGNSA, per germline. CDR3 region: CASSSTSETYNEQFF. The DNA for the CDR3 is TGTGCCAGCAGCTCCACTAGCGAGACCTACAATGAGCAGTTCTTC.

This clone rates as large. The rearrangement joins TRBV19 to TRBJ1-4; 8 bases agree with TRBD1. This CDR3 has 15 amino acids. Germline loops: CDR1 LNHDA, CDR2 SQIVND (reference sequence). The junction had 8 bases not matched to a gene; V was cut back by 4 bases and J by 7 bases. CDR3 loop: CASSSQGARGEKLFF. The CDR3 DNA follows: TGTGCCAGTAGTAGCCAGGGGGCGCGAGGTGAAAAACTGTTTTTT.

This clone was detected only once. CDR3 DNA: TGTGCCTGGACCGGGGTAGCGGGAGGGCTGAACGAGCAGTACTTC. It codes for CAWTGVAGGLNEQYF. V is TRBV30 and J is TRBJ2-7; 11 positions agree with TRBD2. Trimming took 4 bases from V and 5 from J; bases not matched to a gene: 10. The CDR3 extends over 15 amino acids. CDR1 and CDR2 from the germline V gene are GTSNPN and SVGIG (reference sequence).

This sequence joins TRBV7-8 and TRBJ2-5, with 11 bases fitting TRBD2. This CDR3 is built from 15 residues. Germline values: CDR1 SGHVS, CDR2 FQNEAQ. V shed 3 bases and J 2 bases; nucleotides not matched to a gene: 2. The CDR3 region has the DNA TGTGCCAGCAGCTTTTGGACTAGCGGGCAAGAGACCCAGTACTTC. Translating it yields CASSFWTSGQETQYF.

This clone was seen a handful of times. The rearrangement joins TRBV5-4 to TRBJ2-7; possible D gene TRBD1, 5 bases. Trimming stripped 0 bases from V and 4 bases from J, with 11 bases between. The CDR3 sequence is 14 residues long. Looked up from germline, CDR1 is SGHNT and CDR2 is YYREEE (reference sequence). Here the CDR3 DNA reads TGTGCCAGCAGCTTGGTTCCGACAGCATACGAGCAGTACTTC. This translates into CASSLVPTAYEQYF.

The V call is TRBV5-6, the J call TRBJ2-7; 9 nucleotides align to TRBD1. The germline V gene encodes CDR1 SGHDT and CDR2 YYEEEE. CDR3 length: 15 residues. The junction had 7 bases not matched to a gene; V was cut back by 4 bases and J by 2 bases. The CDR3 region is CASSRPGTGTYEQYF. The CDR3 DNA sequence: TGTGCCAGCAGCCGCCCCGGGACAGGGACCTACGAGCAGTACTTC.

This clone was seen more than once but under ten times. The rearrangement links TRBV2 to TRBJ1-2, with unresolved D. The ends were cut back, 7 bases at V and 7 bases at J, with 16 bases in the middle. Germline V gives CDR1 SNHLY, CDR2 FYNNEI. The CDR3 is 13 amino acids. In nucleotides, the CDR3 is TGTGCCAGCACCCGAATGGCCCCAGGTGGCTACACCTTC. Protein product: CASTRMAPGGYTF.

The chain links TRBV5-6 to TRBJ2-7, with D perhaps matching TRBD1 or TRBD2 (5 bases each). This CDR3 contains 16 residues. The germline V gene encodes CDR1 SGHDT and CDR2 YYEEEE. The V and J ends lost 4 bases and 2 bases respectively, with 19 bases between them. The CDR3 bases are TGTGCCAGCAGCCCATCAGAGCGGCGAGGGGCCTACGAGCAGTACTTC. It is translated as CASSPSERRGAYEQYF.

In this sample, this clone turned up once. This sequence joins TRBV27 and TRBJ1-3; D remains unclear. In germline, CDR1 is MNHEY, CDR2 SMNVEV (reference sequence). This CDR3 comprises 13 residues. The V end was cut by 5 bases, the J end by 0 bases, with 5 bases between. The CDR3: CASSGFSGNTIYF. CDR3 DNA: TGTGCCAGCAGTGGCTTCTCTGGAAACACCATATATTTT.

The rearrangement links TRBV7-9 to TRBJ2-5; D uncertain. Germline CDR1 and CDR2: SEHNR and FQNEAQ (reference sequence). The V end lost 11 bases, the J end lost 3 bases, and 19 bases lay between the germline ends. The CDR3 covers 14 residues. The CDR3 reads CASSRENNKETQYF. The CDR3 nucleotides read TGTGCCTCGTCGAGAGAGAACAATAAAGAGACCCAGTACTTC.

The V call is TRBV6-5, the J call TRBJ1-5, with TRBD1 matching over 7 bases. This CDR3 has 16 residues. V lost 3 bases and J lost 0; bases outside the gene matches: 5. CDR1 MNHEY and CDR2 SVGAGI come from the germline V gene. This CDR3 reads CASSYGTDYSNQPQHF. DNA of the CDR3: TGTGCCAGCAGTTATGGGACAGATTATAGCAATCAGCCCCAGCATTTT.

The CDR3 coding sequence is TGTGCCAGCAGTTTTATAGGGACCTCAGAGACCCAGTACTTC. This gives the protein CASSFIGTSETQYF. The rearrangement links TRBV5-6 to TRBJ2-5; the D call may be TRBD1 or TRBD2 (5 bases each). The CDR3 loop spans 14 amino acids. V lost 5 bases, J lost 4 bases, and 15 bases lay in between. Germline CDR1 and CDR2: SGHDT and YYEEEE.

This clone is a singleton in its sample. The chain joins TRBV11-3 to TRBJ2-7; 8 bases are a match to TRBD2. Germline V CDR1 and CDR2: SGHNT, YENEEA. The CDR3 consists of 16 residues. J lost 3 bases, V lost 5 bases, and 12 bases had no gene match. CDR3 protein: CASSDQRETGVYEQYF. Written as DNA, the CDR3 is TGTGCCAGCAGCGATCAGCGGGAGACGGGGGTCTACGAGCAGTACTTC.

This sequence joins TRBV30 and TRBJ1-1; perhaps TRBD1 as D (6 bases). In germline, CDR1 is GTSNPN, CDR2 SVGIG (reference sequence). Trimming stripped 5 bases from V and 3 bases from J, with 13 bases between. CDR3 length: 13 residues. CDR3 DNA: TGTGCCTGGTCACAGGGATGGGACACTGAAGCTTTCTTT. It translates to CAWSQGWDTEAFF.

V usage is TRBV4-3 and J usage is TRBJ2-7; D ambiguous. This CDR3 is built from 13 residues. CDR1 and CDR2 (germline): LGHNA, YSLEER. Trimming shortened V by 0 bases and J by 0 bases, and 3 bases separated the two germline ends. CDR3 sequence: CASSQDSSYEQYF. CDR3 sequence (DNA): TGCGCCAGCAGCCAAGACAGCTCCTACGAGCAGTACTTC.

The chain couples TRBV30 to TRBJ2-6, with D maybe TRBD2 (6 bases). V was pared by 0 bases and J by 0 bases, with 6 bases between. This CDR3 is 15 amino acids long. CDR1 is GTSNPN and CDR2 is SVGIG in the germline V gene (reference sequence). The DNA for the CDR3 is TGTGCCTGGAGTGTGGGGGGCTCTGGGGCCAACGTCCTGACTTTC. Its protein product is CAWSVGGSGANVLTF.

The CDR3 reads CASSSPRVFNTDTQYF. CDR3 bases: TGTGCCAGCAGCTCACCTCGGGTCTTCAACACAGATACGCAGTATTTT. V gene TRBV7-2 combines with J gene TRBJ2-3; D is unclear. The CDR3 is 16 amino acids. V was pared by 4 bases and J by 2 bases, with 16 bases between. The germline V gene encodes CDR1 SGHTA and CDR2 FQGNSA.

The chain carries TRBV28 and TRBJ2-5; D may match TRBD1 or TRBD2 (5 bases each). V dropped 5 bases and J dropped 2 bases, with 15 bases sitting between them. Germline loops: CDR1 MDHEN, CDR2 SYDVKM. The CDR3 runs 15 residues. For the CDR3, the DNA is TGTGCCAGCAGTGGGGCCGGGATAGCACAAGAGACCCAGTACTTC. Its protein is CASSGAGIAQETQYF.

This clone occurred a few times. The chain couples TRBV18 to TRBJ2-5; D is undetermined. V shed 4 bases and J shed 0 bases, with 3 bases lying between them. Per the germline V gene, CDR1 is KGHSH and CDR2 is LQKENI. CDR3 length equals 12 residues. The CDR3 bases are TGTGCCAGCTCACAGTACCAAGAGACCCAGTACTTC. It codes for CASSQYQETQYF.

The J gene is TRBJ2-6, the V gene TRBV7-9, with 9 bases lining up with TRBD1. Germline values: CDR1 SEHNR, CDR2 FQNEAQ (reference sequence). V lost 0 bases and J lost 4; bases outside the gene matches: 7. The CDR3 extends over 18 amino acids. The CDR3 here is CASSLAEGQGSGANVLTF. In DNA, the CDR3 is TGTGCCAGCAGCTTAGCGGAGGGACAGGGATCGGGGGCCAACGTCCTGACTTTC.

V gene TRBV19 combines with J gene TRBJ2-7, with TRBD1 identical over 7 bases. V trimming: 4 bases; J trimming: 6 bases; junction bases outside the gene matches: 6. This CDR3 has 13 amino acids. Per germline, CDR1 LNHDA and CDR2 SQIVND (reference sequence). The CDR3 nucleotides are TGTGCCAGTAGTAAGACAGGGCAGGGCGAGCAGTACTTC. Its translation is CASSKTGQGEQYF.

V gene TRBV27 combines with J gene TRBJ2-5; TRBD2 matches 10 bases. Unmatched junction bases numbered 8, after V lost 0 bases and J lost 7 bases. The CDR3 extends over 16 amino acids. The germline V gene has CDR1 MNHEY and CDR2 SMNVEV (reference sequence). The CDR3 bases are TGTGCCAGCAGTTTATCGCCTAGCGGGAGCTCGGGGACCCAGTACTTC. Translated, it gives CASSLSPSGSSGTQYF.

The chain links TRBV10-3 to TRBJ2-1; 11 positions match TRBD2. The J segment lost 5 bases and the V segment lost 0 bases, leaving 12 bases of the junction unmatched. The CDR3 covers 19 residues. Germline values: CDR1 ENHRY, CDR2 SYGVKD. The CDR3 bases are TGTGCCATCAGTGAGTCGAAGACTAGCGGGGCATCATTGGACAATGAGCAGTTCTTC. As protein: CAISESKTSGASLDNEQFF.

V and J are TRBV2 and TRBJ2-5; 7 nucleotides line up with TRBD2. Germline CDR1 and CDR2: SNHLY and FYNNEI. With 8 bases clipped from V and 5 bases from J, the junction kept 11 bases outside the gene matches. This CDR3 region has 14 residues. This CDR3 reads CASGRDRSGETQYF. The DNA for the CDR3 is TGTGCCAGCGGGAGGGATAGATCAGGGGAGACCCAGTACTTC.

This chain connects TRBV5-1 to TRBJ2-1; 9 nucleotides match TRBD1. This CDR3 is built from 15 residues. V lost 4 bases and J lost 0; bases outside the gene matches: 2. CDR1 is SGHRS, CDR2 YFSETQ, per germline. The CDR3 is CASSRDRVSYNEQFF. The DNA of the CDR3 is TGCGCCAGCAGCAGGGACAGGGTCTCCTACAATGAGCAGTTCTTC.

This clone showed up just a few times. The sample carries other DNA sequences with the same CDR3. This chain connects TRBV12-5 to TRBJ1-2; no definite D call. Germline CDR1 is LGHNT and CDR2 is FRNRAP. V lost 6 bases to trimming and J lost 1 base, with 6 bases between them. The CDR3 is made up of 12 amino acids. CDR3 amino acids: CASGHSNYGYTF. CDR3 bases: TGTGCTAGTGGCCACAGTAACTATGGCTACACCTTC.